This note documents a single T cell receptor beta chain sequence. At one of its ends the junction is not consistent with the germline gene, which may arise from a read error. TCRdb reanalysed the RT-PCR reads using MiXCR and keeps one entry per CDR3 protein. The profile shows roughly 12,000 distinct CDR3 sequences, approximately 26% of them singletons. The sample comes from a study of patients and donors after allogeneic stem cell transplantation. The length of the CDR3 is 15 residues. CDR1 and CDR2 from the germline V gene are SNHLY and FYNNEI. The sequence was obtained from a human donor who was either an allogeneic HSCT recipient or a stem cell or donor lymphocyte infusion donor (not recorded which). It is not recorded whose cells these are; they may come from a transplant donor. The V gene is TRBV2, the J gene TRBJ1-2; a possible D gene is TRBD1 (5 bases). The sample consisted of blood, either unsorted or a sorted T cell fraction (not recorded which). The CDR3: CASTEMGVQYYGYTF. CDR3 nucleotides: TGTGCCAGCACTGAAATGGGGGTTCAATACTATGGCTACACCTTC.